This T cell receptor (beta chain) was observed in a study of CD8+CD57+ T cells in acquired aplastic anemia (dated by TCRdb to between 2018 and 2020). Some background on the complete study: Extracted DNA from sorted CD4+ and CD8+ cells averaged around 3.2 ug, ranging from roughly 0.2 to 30 ug. For healthy donor samples, the average read count was about 10 million for CD4+ cells and 11 million to 13 million for CD8+ cells.

Here is what the overall study found, with its caveats: No significant difference in CD8+ Simpson's diversity was found between patients and healthy controls (P=0.060). Although 25 to 30 CD8+ CDR3 sequences were shared by patients and controls, these sequences appeared highly expressed in patients and within the immunodominant clones of patients.

TCR beta VDJ combination and CDR3 sequence profiling used genomic DNA as the template. An Illumina HiSeq 2000 was used for TCR repertoire sequencing. The authors' analysis ran thus. Repertoires were assessed using TRBV/TRBJ rearrangement plots, CDR3 size and DJ length profiles, and Simpson's diversity index. Whichever DNA sequence was most abundant in the deep sequencing data was defined as the immunodominant clone. CDR3 amino acid sequences were screened for sharing across subjects and were compared with published repertoires and the VDJdb database. In-frame beta chains were kept once TCRdb had trimmed the public reads at Q25 with fastp and called clones with MiXCR. Each CDR3 protein gets just one entry, which takes the most common genes and DNA from the rows behind it. None of the V and J calls come from the authors' own analysis; TCRdb made them. This sample has about 71,000 distinct CDR3 sequences in its table, and 50% to 55% of those were observed once. The top ten hold around 8% of the sample.

The study deep-sequenced TCR repertoires of sorted CD4+ and CD8+ blood T cells from severe aplastic anemia patients and healthy subjects. Ficoll-Paque density gradient centrifugation was used to isolate peripheral blood mononuclear cells. CD4+ and CD8+ T cells were sorted by FACS or magnetic beads before DNA extraction. The V and J ends are trimmed by 1 base and 2 bases, leaving 10 bases between them. CDR1 and CDR2 are drawn from the germline V gene (reference sequence): DFQATT, SNEGSKA. There are 14 amino acids in the CDR3, from cysteine to phenylalanine inclusive. Just CDR3 DNA is preserved here, 42 bases in frame from base 1. Concerning this clonotype itself: Its antigen remains undetermined. One base away there is no much larger clone; base qualities are not given.

The specimen sequenced was sorted CD4+, CD8+, or CD8+CD57+ T cells (not recorded which) from PBMCs. This chain joins TRBV20-1 to TRBJ2-3; TRBD2 is a possible D gene, resting on 5 matching bases. The sequence was collected from a human donor in good health, serving as a control. The CDR3 reads CSARGGENTDTQYF. Here is the DNA: TGCAGTGCTAGAGGGGGAGAAAACACAGATACGCAGTATTTT.